A selection of T cell receptor beta chains follows, all from one sample in a study of post-analysis software for immune sequencing data. TCRdb recomputed calls from the PCR reads with MiXCR, one row per CDR3 protein. Among over 250,000 distinct CDR3 sequences listed, 36% were seen once. Sequenced sample: blood. The receptors here all came from a girl aged 5-17 years with multiple sclerosis. Both conserved end residues are part of each CDR3. D genes are given only for firm matches. Only some rows state a clone size, as once, few, many or a class for expanded clones.

TGTGCCAGCAGCTTAGCGAGGGCCTCTCCTATGAACACTGAAGCTTTCTTT | CASSLARASPMNTEAFF | TRBJ1-1 | . | TRBV11-2 | .
TGTGCCAGCAATCTTCTAGCGGGAAACTACAATGAGCAGTTCTTC | CASNLLAGNYNEQFF | TRBJ2-1 | many | TRBV6-6 | TRBD2
TGTGCCAGCCGCGAGGGACTTAGCAATCAGCCCCAGCATTTT | CASREGLSNQPQHF | TRBJ1-5 | many | TRBV6-5 | .
TGCAGTGCTAGATCTTATACGGAGACCCAGTACTTC | CSARSYTETQYF | TRBJ2-5 | . | TRBV20-1 | .
TGCGCCAGCAGCCCGAGGACAGGGCGGAGTAATGGCTACACCTTC | CASSPRTGRSNGYTF | TRBJ1-2 | . | TRBV5-1 | TRBD1
TGTGCCAGCTCACCGGTCGGGAGGGCCTCCTACGAGCAGTACTTC | CASSPVGRASYEQYF | TRBJ2-7 | . | TRBV7-3 | TRBD2
TGCAGCGTTGAGCCGGCAGATCGCGGTGGCTACACCTTC | CSVEPADRGGYTF | TRBJ1-2 | . | TRBV29-1 | .
TGCAGTGCTAGAGATTTGGCGGGAGCGGTAACTGACTACGAGCAGTACTTC | CSARDLAGAVTDYEQYF | TRBJ2-7 | . | TRBV20-1 | TRBD2
TGCGCCAGCAACCTGGAGGTCGGGGGAATGAACACTGAAGCTTTCTTT | CASNLEVGGMNTEAFF | TRBJ1-1 | . | TRBV5-1 | .
TGCAGCGTTGCGCGGGGTGGTAACTATGGCTACACCTTC | CSVARGGNYGYTF | TRBJ1-2 | many | TRBV29-1 | .
TGCAGCGTTGAAGACGGCGTTGAGGAGACCCAGTACTTC | CSVEDGVEETQYF | TRBJ2-5 | many | TRBV29-1 | .